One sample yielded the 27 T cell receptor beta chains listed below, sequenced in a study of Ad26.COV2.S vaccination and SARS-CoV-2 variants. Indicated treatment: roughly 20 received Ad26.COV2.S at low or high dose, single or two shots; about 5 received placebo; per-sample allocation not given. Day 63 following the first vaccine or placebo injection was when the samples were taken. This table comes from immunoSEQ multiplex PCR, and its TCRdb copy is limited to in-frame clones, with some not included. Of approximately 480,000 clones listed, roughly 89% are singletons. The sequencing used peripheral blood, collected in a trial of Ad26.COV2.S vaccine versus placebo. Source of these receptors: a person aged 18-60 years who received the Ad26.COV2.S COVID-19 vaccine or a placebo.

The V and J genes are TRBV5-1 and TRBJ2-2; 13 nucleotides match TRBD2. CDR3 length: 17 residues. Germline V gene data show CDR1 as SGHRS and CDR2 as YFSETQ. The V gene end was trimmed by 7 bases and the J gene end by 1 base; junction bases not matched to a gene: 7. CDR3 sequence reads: CASARGLAGQNTGELFF. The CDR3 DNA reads TGCGCCAGCGCCCGGGGACTAGCGGGGCAGAACACCGGGGAGCTGTTTTTT.

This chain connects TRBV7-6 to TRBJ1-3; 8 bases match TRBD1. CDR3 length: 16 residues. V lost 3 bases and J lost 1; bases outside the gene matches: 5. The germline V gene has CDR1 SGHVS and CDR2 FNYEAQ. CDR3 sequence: CASSLRQGMSGNTIYF. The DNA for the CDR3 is TGTGCCAGCAGCTTGCGACAGGGGATGTCTGGAAACACCATATATTTT. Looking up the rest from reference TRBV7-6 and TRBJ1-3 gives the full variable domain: GAGVSQSPRYKVTKRGQDVALRCDPISGHVSLYWYRQALGQGPEFLTYFNYEAQQDKSGLPNDRFSAERPEGSISTLTIQRTEQRDSAMYRCASSLRQGMSGNTIYFGEGSWLTVV.

The CDR3 DNA follows: TGTGCCAGCAGAGACAGGGCGTCTCCAAAACTGTTTTTT. Its protein product is CASRDRASPKLFF. This chain uses TRBV28 with TRBJ1-4; TRBD1 aligns across 7 bases. After removal of 6 bases from V and 10 bases from J, the junction contained 8 bases not matched to a gene. The germline V gene has CDR1 MDHEN and CDR2 SYDVKM. This CDR3 is 13 amino acids long.

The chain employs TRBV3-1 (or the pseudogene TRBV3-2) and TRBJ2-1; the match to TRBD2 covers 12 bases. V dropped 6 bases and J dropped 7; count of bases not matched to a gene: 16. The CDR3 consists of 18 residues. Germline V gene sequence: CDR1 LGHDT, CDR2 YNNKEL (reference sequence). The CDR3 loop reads CASSPTRKTSGSINEQFF. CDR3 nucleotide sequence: TGTGCCAGCAGTCCCACCCGGAAGACTAGCGGGAGTATTAATGAGCAGTTCTTC.

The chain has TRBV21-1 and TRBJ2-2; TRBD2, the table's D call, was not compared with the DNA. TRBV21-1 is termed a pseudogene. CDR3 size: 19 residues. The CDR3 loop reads CASRPEGLAGEGNTGELFF. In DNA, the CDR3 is TGTGCCAGCAGGCCCGAGGGACTAGCGGGAGAGGGGAACACCGGGGAGCTGTTTTTT.

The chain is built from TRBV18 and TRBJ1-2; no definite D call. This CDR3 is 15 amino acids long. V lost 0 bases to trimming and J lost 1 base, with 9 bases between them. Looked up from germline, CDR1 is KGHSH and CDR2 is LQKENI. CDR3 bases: TGTGCCAGCTCACCACCTACGGGCTTTAACTATGGCTACACCTTC. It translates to CASSPPTGFNYGYTF.

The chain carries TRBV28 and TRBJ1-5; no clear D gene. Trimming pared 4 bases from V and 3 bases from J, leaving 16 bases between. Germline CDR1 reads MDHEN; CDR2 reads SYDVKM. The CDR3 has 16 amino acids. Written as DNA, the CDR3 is TGTGCCAGCAGTTCGATGCCCGTGAGGGTCAATCAGCCCCAGCATTTT. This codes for CASSSMPVRVNQPQHF.

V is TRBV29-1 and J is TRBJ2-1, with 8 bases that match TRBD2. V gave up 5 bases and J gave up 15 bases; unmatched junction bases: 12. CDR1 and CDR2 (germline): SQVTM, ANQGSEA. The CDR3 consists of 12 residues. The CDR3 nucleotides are TGCAGCGTTAGTGGGCGGGAGGTAGGTCCGTTCTTC. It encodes CSVSGREVGPFF.

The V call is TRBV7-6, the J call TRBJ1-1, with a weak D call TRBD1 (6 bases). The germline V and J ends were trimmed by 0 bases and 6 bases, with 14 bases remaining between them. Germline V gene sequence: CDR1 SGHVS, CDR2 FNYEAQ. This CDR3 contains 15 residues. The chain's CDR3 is CASSLAGQYLAEAFF. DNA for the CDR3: TGTGCCAGCAGCTTAGCGGGACAATATTTGGCTGAAGCTTTCTTT.

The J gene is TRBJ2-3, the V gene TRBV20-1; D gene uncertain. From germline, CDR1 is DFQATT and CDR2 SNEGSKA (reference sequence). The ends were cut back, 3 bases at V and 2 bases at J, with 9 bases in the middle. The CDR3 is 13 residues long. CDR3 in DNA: TGCAGTGCTAGTTTCAGAAACACAGATACGCAGTATTTT. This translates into CSASFRNTDTQYF.

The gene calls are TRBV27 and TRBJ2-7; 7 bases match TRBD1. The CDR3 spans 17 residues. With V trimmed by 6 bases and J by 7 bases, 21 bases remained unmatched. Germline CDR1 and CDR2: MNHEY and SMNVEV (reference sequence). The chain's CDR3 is CASSLLAMAGTVGEQYF. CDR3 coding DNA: TGTGCCAGCAGCTTGCTGGCTATGGCCGGGACAGTGGGTGAGCAGTACTTC.

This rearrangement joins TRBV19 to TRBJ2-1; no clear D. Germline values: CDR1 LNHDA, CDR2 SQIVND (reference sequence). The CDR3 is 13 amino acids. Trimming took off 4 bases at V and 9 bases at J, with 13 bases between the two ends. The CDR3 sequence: CASSTARTSEQFF. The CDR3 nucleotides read TGTGCCAGTAGTACCGCCCGGACGAGTGAGCAGTTCTTC.

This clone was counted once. CDR3 protein: CSVHRGRYGYTF. The CDR3 DNA reads as TGCAGCGTTCACAGGGGGAGATATGGCTACACCTTC. The rearrangement joins TRBV29-1 to TRBJ1-2; TRBD1 matches at 8 bases. The germline V gene has CDR1 SQVTM and CDR2 ANQGSEA. The CDR3 runs to 12 residues. Trimming took 5 bases from V and 5 from J; bases not matched to a gene: 4.

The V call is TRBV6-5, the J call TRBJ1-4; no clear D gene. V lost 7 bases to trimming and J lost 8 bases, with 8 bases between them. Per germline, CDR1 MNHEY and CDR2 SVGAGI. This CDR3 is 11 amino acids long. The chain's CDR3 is CASTDGEKLFF. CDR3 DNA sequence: TGTGCCAGCACGGACGGCGAAAAACTGTTTTTT.

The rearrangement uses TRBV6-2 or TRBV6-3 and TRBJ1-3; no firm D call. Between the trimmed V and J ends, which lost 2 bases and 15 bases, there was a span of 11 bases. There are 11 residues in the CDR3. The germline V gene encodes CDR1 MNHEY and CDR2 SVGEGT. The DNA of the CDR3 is TGTGCCAGCAGTTACGGGAGGAGGACATATTTT. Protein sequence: CASSYGRRTYF.

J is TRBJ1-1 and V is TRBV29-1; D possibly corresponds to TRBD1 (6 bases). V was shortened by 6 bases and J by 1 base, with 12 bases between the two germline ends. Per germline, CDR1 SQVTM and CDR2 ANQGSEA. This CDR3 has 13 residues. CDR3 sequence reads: CSVTRGQNTEAFF. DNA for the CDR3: TGCAGCGTGACCCGGGGACAGAACACTGAAGCTTTCTTT. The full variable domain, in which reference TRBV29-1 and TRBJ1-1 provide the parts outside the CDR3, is SAVISQKPSRDICQRGTSLTIQCQVDSQVTMMFWYRQQPGQSLTLIATANQGSEATYESGFVIDKFPISRPNLTFSTLTVSNMSPEDSSIYLCSVTRGQNTEAFFGQGTRLTVV.

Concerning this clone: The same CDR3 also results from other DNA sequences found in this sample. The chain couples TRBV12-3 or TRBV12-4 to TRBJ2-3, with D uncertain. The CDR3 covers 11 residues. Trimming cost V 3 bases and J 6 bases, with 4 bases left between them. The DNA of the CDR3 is TGTGCCAGCAGTTTTTCCGATACGCAGTATTTT. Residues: CASSFSDTQYF.

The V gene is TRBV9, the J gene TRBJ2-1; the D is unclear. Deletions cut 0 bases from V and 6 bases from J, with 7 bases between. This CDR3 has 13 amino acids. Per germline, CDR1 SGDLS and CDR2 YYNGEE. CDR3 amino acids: CASSVVMGNEQFF. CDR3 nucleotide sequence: TGTGCCAGCAGCGTAGTTATGGGCAATGAGCAGTTCTTC. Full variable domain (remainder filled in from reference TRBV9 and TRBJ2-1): DSGVTQTPKHLITATGQRVTLRCSPRSGDLSVYWYQQSLDQGLQFLIQYYNGEERAKGNILERFSAQQFPDLHSELNLSSLELGDSALYFCASSVVMGNEQFFGPGTRLTVL.

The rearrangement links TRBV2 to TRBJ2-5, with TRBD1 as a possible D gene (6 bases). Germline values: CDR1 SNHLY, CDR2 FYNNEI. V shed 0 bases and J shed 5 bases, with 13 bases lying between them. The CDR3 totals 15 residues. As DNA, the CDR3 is TGTGCCAGCAGTGAAGCGGGGGCGCTAGGGGAGACCCAGTACTTC. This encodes CASSEAGALGETQYF. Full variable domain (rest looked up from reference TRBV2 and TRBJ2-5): EPEVTQTPSHQVTQMGQEVILRCVPISNHLYFYWYRQILGQKVEFLVSFYNNEISEKSEIFDDQFSVERPDGSNFTLKIRSTKLEDSAMYFCASSEAGALGETQYFGPGTRLLVL.

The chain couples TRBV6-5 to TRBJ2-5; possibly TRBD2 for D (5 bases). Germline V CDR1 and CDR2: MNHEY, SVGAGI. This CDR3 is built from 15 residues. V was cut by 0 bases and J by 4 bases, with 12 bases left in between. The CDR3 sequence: CASSYSTWGVETQYF. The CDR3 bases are TGTGCCAGCAGTTACTCGACATGGGGAGTAGAGACCCAGTACTTC.

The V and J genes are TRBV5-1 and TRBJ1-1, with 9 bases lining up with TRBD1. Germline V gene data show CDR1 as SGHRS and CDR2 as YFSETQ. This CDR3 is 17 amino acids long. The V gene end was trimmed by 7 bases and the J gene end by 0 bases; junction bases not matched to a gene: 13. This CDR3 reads CASRPTVGQGVNTEAFF. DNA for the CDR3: TGCGCCAGCCGTCCGACGGTGGGACAGGGTGTGAACACTGAAGCTTTCTTT.

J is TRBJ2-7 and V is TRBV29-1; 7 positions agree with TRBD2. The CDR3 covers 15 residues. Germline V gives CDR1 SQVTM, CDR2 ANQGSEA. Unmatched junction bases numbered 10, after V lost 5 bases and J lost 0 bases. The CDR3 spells CSVRGEGMSSYEQYF. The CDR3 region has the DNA TGCAGCGTTCGGGGGGAGGGCATGAGCTCCTACGAGCAGTACTTC.

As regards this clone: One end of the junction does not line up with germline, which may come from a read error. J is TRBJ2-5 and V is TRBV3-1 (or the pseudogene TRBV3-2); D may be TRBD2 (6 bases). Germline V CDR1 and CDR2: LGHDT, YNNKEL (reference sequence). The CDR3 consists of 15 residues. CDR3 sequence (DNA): TGTGCCAGCAGCGAAGAGGGACTGTCTAAGAGAACCCAGTACTTC. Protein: CASSEEGLSKRTQYF.

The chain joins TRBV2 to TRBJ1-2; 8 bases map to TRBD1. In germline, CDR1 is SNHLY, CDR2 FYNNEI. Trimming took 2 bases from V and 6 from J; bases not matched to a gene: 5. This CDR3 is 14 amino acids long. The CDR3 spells CASSELQGEDGYTF. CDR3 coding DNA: TGTGCCAGCAGTGAACTACAGGGGGAAGATGGCTACACCTTC.

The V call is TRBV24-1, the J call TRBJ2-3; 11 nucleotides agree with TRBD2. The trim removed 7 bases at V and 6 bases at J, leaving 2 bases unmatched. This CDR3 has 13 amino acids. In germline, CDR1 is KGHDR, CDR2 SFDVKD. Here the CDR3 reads CATRTSGSDTQYF. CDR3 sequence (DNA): TGTGCCACCAGAACTAGCGGGAGTGATACGCAGTATTTT.

The CDR3 region is CASTAGTQPQHF. The CDR3, as DNA: TGTGCCAGCACCGCAGGGACCCAGCCCCAGCATTTT. The chain joins TRBV28 to TRBJ1-5; possibly TRBD1 for D (5 bases). Germline V lookup: CDR1 MDHEN, CDR2 SYDVKM. This CDR3 comprises 12 residues. The germline V and J ends were trimmed by 7 bases and 7 bases, with 11 bases remaining between them.

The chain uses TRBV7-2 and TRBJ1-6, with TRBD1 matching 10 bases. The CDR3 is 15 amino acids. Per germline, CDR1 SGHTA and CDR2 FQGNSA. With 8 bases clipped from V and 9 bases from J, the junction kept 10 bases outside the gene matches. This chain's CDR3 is CASQTGTGVASPLHF. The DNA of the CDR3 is TGTGCCAGCCAGACCGGGACAGGGGTAGCTTCACCCCTCCACTTT.